Shown below are 10 T cell receptor beta chains from a single sample sequenced in a study of human T cells and chemical hapten exposure. The sample's time point: patch test 2, 6 weeks after DPC sensitization. Treatment indicated: therapeutic diphenylcyclopropenone sensitization with weekly scalp DPC. TCRdb analysed the RACE reads with MiXCR anew, one entry per CDR3 protein. Counted here are about 89,000 distinct CDR3 sequences, approximately 10% occurring once; the ten biggest clones make up roughly 2%. Sample: whole blood, taken in connection with sensitization to the hapten diphenylcyclopropenone (DPC). These receptors came from a middle-aged man with alopecia areata. Some clones in this sample may be carry-over from other donors' samples.

This clonotype has ten or more counts. J is TRBJ2-7 and V is TRBV28; D call uncertain. Trimming stripped 8 bases from V and 1 base from J, with 18 bases between. The CDR3 contains 15 residues. Per the germline V gene, CDR1 is MDHEN and CDR2 is SYDVKM. For the CDR3, the DNA is TGTGCCAGCCTCTCACACTCACGAGGTTCCTACGAGCAGTACTTC. This translates into CASLSHSRGSYEQYF.

There are many counts of this clonotype. CDR3 loop: CASSLGYQGYTF. The CDR3 region has the DNA TGTGCCAGCAGCTTAGGCTACCAAGGCTACACCTTC. The chain uses TRBV11-2 and TRBJ1-2; D ambiguous. Trimming stripped 1 base from V and 8 bases from J, with 8 bases between. The germline CDR1 and CDR2 sequences are SGHAT and FQNNGV. The CDR3 length is 12 residues.

V is TRBV29-1 and J is TRBJ2-3; D is undetermined. Germline CDR1 SQVTM, CDR2 ANQGSEA. This CDR3 contains 13 residues. The CDR3 sequence is CSELGRLDDTQYF. CDR3 sequence (DNA): TGCAGTGAACTTGGACGGTTGGATGATACGCAGTATTTT.

This clonotype was seen a handful of times. The chain has TRBV15 and TRBJ1-3; 7 positions agree with TRBD1. CDR1 and CDR2 (germline): LNHNV, YYDKDF (reference sequence). CDR3 length equals 16 residues. The V and J ends lost 1 base and 5 bases, in that order; junction bases with no gene match: 8. Here the CDR3 DNA reads TGTGCCACCAGCAGAGTTAGAGGGGGCGCCAGAAACACCATATATTTT. Protein product: CATSRVRGGARNTIYF.

This clonotype was counted at least ten times. The genes are TRBV12-3 or TRBV12-4 and TRBJ1-1; D is possibly TRBD1 (5 bases). The V end lost 7 bases, the J end lost 7 bases, and 13 bases lay between the germline ends. This CDR3 is built from 12 residues. In DNA, the CDR3 is TGTGCCAGCACCATGGGGCAGAATGAAGCTTTCTTT. This sequence encodes CASTMGQNEAFF.

This clonotype was seen a handful of times. The genes are TRBV20-1 and TRBJ2-7; D gene ambiguous. V was clipped by 2 bases and J by 0 bases, with 11 bases between them. The CDR3 spans 14 residues. Germline assignment: CDR1 DFQATT and CDR2 SNEGSKA (reference sequence). The CDR3 DNA reads TGCAGTGCTAGAAAGCTGAGCGACTCCTACGAGCAGTACTTC. Translating gives CSARKLSDSYEQYF.

Many counts were recorded for this clonotype. V usage is TRBV5-1 and J usage is TRBJ2-2; weak D call: TRBD1 (5 bases). The germline V gene has CDR1 SGHRS and CDR2 YFSETQ. This CDR3 comprises 14 residues. Deletions cut 7 bases from V and 4 bases from J, with 14 bases between. This chain's CDR3 is CASDSTGVTGELFF. The DNA of the CDR3 is TGCGCCAGCGACAGTACAGGAGTCACCGGGGAGCTGTTTTTT.

This chain uses TRBV6-5 with TRBJ1-6; possible D gene TRBD1, 6 bases. Germline V gene sequence: CDR1 MNHEY, CDR2 SVGAGI. V shed 6 bases and J shed 11 bases, with 11 bases lying between them. CDR3 length: 12 amino acids. CDR3 in amino acids: CASRQGNAPLHF. CDR3 sequence (DNA): TGTGCCAGCAGACAGGGTAACGCACCCCTCCACTTT.

This clonotype has a count of ten or more. The chain recombines TRBV3-1 with TRBJ1-1; D gene uncertain. The CDR3 has 13 residues. Germline CDR1 is LGHDT and CDR2 is YNNKEL (reference sequence). The V and J ends lost 1 base and 8 bases respectively, with 11 bases between them. The CDR3 DNA is TGTGCCAGCAGCCAAGCCCCCTTGGCCGAAGCTTTCTTT. Protein: CASSQAPLAEAFF.

This clonotype was observed a few times. The V and J genes are TRBV6-6 and TRBJ1-2, with 7 bases matching TRBD1. The length of the CDR3 is 16 residues. V was pared by 4 bases and J by 1 base, with 9 bases of the junction left unmatched. Germline-derived CDR1 and CDR2 are MNHNY and SVGAGI (reference sequence). The CDR3: CASSSYDRELNYGYTF. The CDR3 DNA is TGTGCCAGCAGTTCCTATGACAGGGAACTTAACTATGGCTACACCTTC.